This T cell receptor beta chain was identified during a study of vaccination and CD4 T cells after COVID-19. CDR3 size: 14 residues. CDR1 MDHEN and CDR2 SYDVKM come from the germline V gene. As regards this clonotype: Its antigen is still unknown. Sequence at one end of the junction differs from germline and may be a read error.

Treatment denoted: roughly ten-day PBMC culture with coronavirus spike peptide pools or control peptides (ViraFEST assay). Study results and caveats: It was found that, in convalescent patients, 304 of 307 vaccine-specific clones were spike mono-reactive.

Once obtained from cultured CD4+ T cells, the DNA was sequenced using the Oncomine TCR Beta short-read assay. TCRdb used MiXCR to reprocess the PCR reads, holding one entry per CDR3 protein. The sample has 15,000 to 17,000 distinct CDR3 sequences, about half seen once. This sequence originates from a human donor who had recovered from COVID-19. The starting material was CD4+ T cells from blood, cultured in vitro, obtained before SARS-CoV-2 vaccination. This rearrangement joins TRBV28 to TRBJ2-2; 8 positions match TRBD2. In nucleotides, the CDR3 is TGTGCCACGCAAGGGAGCGGGAGCACCGGGGAGCTGCTTTTT. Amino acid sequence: CATQGSGSTGELLF.